These 30 T cell receptor beta chains originate from one sample sequenced in a study of cytomegalovirus exposure and HLA in healthy donors. 13 Jbeta primers and 60 Vbeta primers were used for the PCR. TCRdb's copy holds only in-frame clones and misses some; the assay was immunoSEQ multiplex PCR. The data show 100,000 or so clones, approximately 89% seen once. Sequenced: PBMCs. Receptors were obtained from a man aged 30-40 years in good health and CMV-seronegative.

The table lists this clone with a few counts. The chain recombines TRBV30 with TRBJ2-7, with unresolved D. Between the trimmed V and J ends, which lost 3 bases and 0 bases, there was a span of 15 bases. Germline assignment: CDR1 GTSNPN and CDR2 SVGIG (reference sequence). The CDR3 loop spans 15 amino acids. The CDR3 sequence is CAWSPGVSSSYEQYF. CDR3 bases: TGTGCCTGGAGCCCAGGCGTCAGCAGCTCCTACGAGCAGTACTTC.

The genes are TRBV6-6 and TRBJ2-7; D call uncertain. The germline CDR1 and CDR2 sequences are MNHNY and SVGAGI (reference sequence). The CDR3 is 12 residues long. Trimming cost V 4 bases and J 3 bases, with 7 bases left between them. CDR3 nucleotide sequence: TGTGCCAGCAGTTCCGCGATCTACGAGCAGTACTTC. This gives the protein CASSSAIYEQYF.

V is TRBV27 and J is TRBJ1-2; D is unclear. Germline loops: CDR1 MNHEY, CDR2 SMNVEV (reference sequence). The CDR3 has 13 amino acids. Between the trimmed V and J ends, which lost 2 bases and 2 bases, there was a span of 6 bases. The chain's CDR3 is CASSLGQNYGYTF. The CDR3 region has the DNA TGTGCCAGCAGTTTAGGGCAGAACTATGGCTACACCTTC.

This clone has a handful of counts. The sample holds other DNA sequences that translate to the same CDR3. The CDR3: CASSFEGAEQYF. CDR3 bases: TGTGCCAGCAGTTTTGAGGGAGCCGAGCAGTACTTC. The chain combines TRBV28 with TRBJ2-7; a weak D match, TRBD2 (5 bases). Per germline, CDR1 MDHEN and CDR2 SYDVKM. Trimming pared 3 bases from V and 6 bases from J, leaving 9 bases between. The CDR3 has 12 amino acids.

V is TRBV4-1 and J is TRBJ1-3, with D uncertain. V lost 2 bases, J lost 0 bases, and 11 bases lay in between. Germline CDR1 and CDR2: MGHRA and YSYEKL. The CDR3 spans 16 residues. The CDR3 loop is CASSQPLRLSGNTIYF. The CDR3 nucleotides read TGCGCCAGCAGCCAACCCCTTCGTCTCTCTGGAAACACCATATATTTT.

The chain recombines TRBV13 with TRBJ1-4, with 7 bases that match TRBD1. Germline V gene data show CDR1 as PRHDT and CDR2 as FYEKMQ (reference sequence). The CDR3 has 15 residues. With V trimmed by 5 bases and J by 7 bases, 10 bases remained unmatched. CDR3 sequence reads: CASSARGNAAEKLFF. CDR3 DNA sequence: TGTGCCAGCAGCGCCAGGGGGAATGCCGCTGAAAAACTGTTTTTT. The entire variable domain, with the rest obtained from reference TRBV13 and TRBJ1-4, is as follows: AAGVIQSPRHLIKEKRETATLKCYPIPRHDTVYWYQQGPGQDPQFLISFYEKMQSDKGSIPDRFSAQQFSDYHSELNMSSLELGDSALYFCASSARGNAAEKLFFGSGTQLSVL.

This clone has more than one count but fewer than ten. The chain has TRBV2 and TRBJ1-2; tentative D call: TRBD1 (5 bases). The ends were cut back, 3 bases at V and 11 bases at J, with 13 bases in the middle. Germline lookup yields CDR1 SNHLY and CDR2 FYNNEI. The length of the CDR3 is 12 residues. CDR3 protein: CASSDSRASYTF. In DNA form, the CDR3 reads TGTGCCAGCAGTGACAGCAGGGCCTCATACACCTTC.

The genes are TRBV28 and TRBJ2-3; the D gene is possibly TRBD2 (5 bases). V lost 7 bases and J 4 bases, leaving 18 bases between the germline ends. Germline lookup yields CDR1 MDHEN and CDR2 SYDVKM. The CDR3 is made up of 15 amino acids. As DNA, the CDR3 is TGTGCCAGCACCAAGCTACGGGGAGTCGCAGATACGCAGTATTTT. Protein sequence: CASTKLRGVADTQYF.

The V gene is TRBV5-1, the J gene TRBJ2-3, with 9 bases matching TRBD1. J lost 6 bases, V lost 0 bases, and 20 bases had no gene match. Germline V gene sequence: CDR1 SGHRS, CDR2 YFSETQ. CDR3 length equals 20 residues. The CDR3 DNA follows: TGCGCCAGCAGCTTGGCCCTTGAAAGCTGGGACAGGGAACGTCAGGATACGCAGTATTTT. Its translation is CASSLALESWDRERQDTQYF.

The rearrangement joins TRBV4-1 to TRBJ2-7; perhaps TRBD1 as D (6 bases). The CDR3 loop spans 13 amino acids. CDR1 MGHRA and CDR2 YSYEKL come from the germline V gene. Trimming removed 4 bases at V and 6 bases at J, with 13 bases between. The CDR3 here is CASSRLQGREQYF. The CDR3 region has the DNA TGCGCCAGCAGCCGACTTCAGGGGCGCGAGCAGTACTTC.

The chain joins TRBV30 to TRBJ1-4; TRBD1 is a possible D gene (6 bases). Germline V CDR1 and CDR2: GTSNPN, SVGIG (reference sequence). The length of the CDR3 is 14 residues. V lost 3 bases and J lost 5, with 13 bases in between. This CDR3 is CAWRTGLGNEKLFF. As DNA, the CDR3 is TGTGCCTGGAGGACAGGTCTTGGGAATGAAAAACTGTTTTTT.

The genes are TRBV5-4 and TRBJ2-5; D may be TRBD1 (6 bases). CDR3 length: 14 amino acids. Germline V lookup: CDR1 SGHNT, CDR2 YYREEE (reference sequence). V lost 2 bases to trimming and J lost 1 base, with 9 bases between them. CDR3 sequence (DNA): TGTGCCAGCAGCTTAAGGGGGTCCCAAGAGACCCAGTACTTC. Its protein is CASSLRGSQETQYF.

The rearrangement uses TRBV15 and TRBJ2-3; D remains unclear. Germline CDR1 reads LNHNV; CDR2 reads YYDKDF (reference sequence). The CDR3 sequence is 12 residues long. V was trimmed by 0 bases and J by 5 bases, leaving 3 bases between them. CDR3 residues: CATSRDIDTQYF. The DNA for the CDR3 is TGTGCCACCAGCAGAGATATAGATACGCAGTATTTT. Together with reference TRBV15 and TRBJ2-3, the CDR3 gives the full variable domain: DAMVIQNPRYQVTQFGKPVTLSCSQTLNHNVMYWYQQKSSQAPKLLFHYYDKDFNNEADTPDNFQSRRPNTSFCFLDIRSPGLGDTAMYLCATSRDIDTQYFGPGTRLTVL.

This clone was seen a single time. The V call is TRBV4-1, the J call TRBJ2-2, with TRBD2 identical over 15 bases. The CDR3 loop spans 19 amino acids. V lost 6 bases and J lost 4; bases outside the gene matches: 12. The V gene's germline CDR1 is MGHRA and CDR2 YSYEKL. CDR3 protein: CASSLASGLAGGTTGELFF. The CDR3 DNA reads as TGCGCCAGCAGTTTGGCTTCTGGACTAGCGGGGGGGACCACCGGGGAGCTGTTTTTT.

The chain has TRBV19 and TRBJ2-2; D gene unclear. Germline CDR1 is LNHDA and CDR2 is SQIVND (reference sequence). The CDR3 loop spans 11 amino acids. Deletions cut 7 bases from V and 6 bases from J, with 6 bases between. This chain's CDR3 is CASTVAGELFF. In DNA form, the CDR3 reads TGTGCCAGTACAGTGGCCGGGGAGCTGTTTTTT.

As DNA, the CDR3 is TGTGCCAGCAGCACCTCGACAGGGGGCAGTCAGCCCCAGCATTTT. It specifies CASSTSTGGSQPQHF. V and J are TRBV5-6 and TRBJ1-5, with 10 nucleotides matching TRBD1. The length of the CDR3 is 15 residues. Germline lookup yields CDR1 SGHDT and CDR2 YYEEEE. V dropped 4 bases and J dropped 6; count of bases not matched to a gene: 7. The full variable domain, its missing parts supplied by reference TRBV5-6 and TRBJ1-5, is DAGVTQSPTHLIKTRGQQVTLRCSPKSGHDTVSWYQQALGQGPQFIFQYYEEEERQRGNFPDRFSGHQFPNYSSELNVNALLLGDSALYLCASSTSTGGSQPQHFGDGTRLSIL.

This clone is a singleton in its sample. This chain links TRBV5-1 with TRBJ2-5, with a weak D call TRBD2 (5 bases). This CDR3 comprises 14 residues. The germline CDR1 and CDR2 sequences are SGHRS and YFSETQ. Trimming took off 4 bases at V and 0 bases at J, with 10 bases between the two ends. The CDR3 reads CASSQRVYQETQYF. CDR3 sequence (DNA): TGCGCCAGCAGCCAGAGGGTGTACCAAGAGACCCAGTACTTC. Using reference TRBV5-1 and TRBJ2-5 for the parts outside the CDR3, the full variable domain is KAGVTQTPRYLIKTRGQQVTLSCSPISGHRSVSWYQQTPGQGLQFLFEYFSETQRNKGNFPGRFSGRQFSNSRSEMNVSTLELGDSALYLCASSQRVYQETQYFGPGTRLLVL.

The rearrangement joins TRBV30 to TRBJ1-3, with D unresolved. This CDR3 spans 15 amino acids. Germline assignment: CDR1 GTSNPN and CDR2 SVGIG (reference sequence). V shed 2 bases and J shed 0 bases, with 11 bases lying between them. CDR3: CAWSFSSFSGNTIYF. The CDR3 bases are TGTGCCTGGAGTTTCTCGTCCTTCTCTGGAAACACCATATATTTT. Complete variable domain (other parts from reference TRBV30 and TRBJ1-3): SQTIHQWPATLVQPVGSPLSLECTVEGTSNPNLYWYRQAAGRGLQLLFYSVGIGQISSEVPQNLSASRPQDRQFILSSKKLLLSDSGFYLCAWSFSSFSGNTIYFGEGSWLTVV.

The gene calls are TRBV5-1 and TRBJ1-6, with 7 bases matching TRBD1. Germline lookup yields CDR1 SGHRS and CDR2 YFSETQ. There are 12 residues in the CDR3. With 7 bases clipped from V and 5 bases from J, the junction kept 0 bases outside the gene matches. The chain's CDR3 is CASGTDNSPLHF. The CDR3 coding sequence is TGCGCCAGCGGGACAGATAATTCACCCCTCCACTTT.

The table lists this clone with a count of one. The chain employs TRBV30 and TRBJ1-3, with a weak D call TRBD1 (6 bases). The length of the CDR3 is 16 residues. V dropped 2 bases and J dropped 0 bases, with 14 bases sitting between them. Looked up from germline, CDR1 is GTSNPN and CDR2 is SVGIG (reference sequence). Written as DNA, the CDR3 is TGTGCCTGGAGTCCGGGGGGGCCCGGCTCTGGAAACACCATATATTTT. Translation gives CAWSPGGPGSGNTIYF.

The chain employs TRBV7-9 and TRBJ1-2; 7 bases agree with TRBD1. The V gene end was trimmed by 2 bases and the J gene end by 5 bases; junction bases not matched to a gene: 17. The CDR3 totals 18 residues. Germline V gene sequence: CDR1 SEHNR, CDR2 FQNEAQ (reference sequence). The CDR3, as DNA: TGTGCCAGCAGCTTAATCGGGGACAGCTCCTCGCCGATATATGGCTACACCTTC. Residues: CASSLIGDSSSPIYGYTF.

The chain is built from TRBV2 and TRBJ2-1; 10 bases match TRBD2. J lost 5 bases, V lost 7 bases, and 8 bases had no gene match. Germline V gene sequence: CDR1 SNHLY, CDR2 FYNNEI. This CDR3 spans 15 amino acids. The CDR3 bases are TGTGCCAGCAAAGAGGGACTAGCGTGGAACAATGAGCAGTTCTTC. Its translation is CASKEGLAWNNEQFF.

The chain recombines TRBV5-1 with TRBJ2-6, with TRBD2 as a possible D gene (7 bases). Germline V gene data show CDR1 as SGHRS and CDR2 as YFSETQ. This CDR3 spans 17 amino acids. Trimming took 5 bases from V and 2 from J, leaving 17 bases between them. CDR3 sequence reads: CASRLASGGPGANVLTF. The CDR3, as DNA: TGCGCCAGCAGACTAGCGTCGGGGGGCCCTGGGGCCAACGTCCTGACTTTC. Using reference TRBV5-1 and TRBJ2-6 for the parts outside the CDR3, the full variable domain is KAGVTQTPRYLIKTRGQQVTLSCSPISGHRSVSWYQQTPGQGLQFLFEYFSETQRNKGNFPGRFSGRQFSNSRSEMNVSTLELGDSALYLCASRLASGGPGANVLTFGAGSRLTVL.

V gene TRBV30 combines with J gene TRBJ2-5; 8 nucleotides agree with TRBD1. The junction had 3 bases not matched to a gene; V was cut back by 0 bases and J by 3 bases. The length of the CDR3 is 14 residues. The germline V gene encodes CDR1 GTSNPN and CDR2 SVGIG (reference sequence). DNA of the CDR3: TGTGCCTGGAGTGTACAGGGGGTGGAAGAGACCCAGTACTTC. Its protein is CAWSVQGVEETQYF.

This chain joins TRBV27 and TRBJ1-5; weak D call: TRBD1 (5 bases). Germline loops: CDR1 MNHEY, CDR2 SMNVEV (reference sequence). The CDR3 runs to 16 residues. V dropped 0 bases and J dropped 3 bases, with 12 bases sitting between them. CDR3 coding DNA: TGTGCCAGCAGTTTATCAGGGGAAGGCGTCAATCAGCCCCAGCATTTT. This encodes CASSLSGEGVNQPQHF.

V is TRBV2 and J is TRBJ2-1; no clear D. The CDR3 is 12 residues long. The germline gives CDR1 SNHLY, CDR2 FYNNEI. Trimming left V 6 bases short and J 6 bases short, with 9 bases between. The CDR3 region is CASRYSLNEQFF. CDR3 coding DNA: TGTGCCAGCAGGTACAGCCTCAATGAGCAGTTCTTC.

The chain has TRBV29-1 and TRBJ2-3; D ambiguous. Trimming stripped 8 bases from V and 2 bases from J, with 11 bases between. Germline-derived CDR1 and CDR2 are SQVTM and ANQGSEA. This CDR3 spans 12 amino acids. The DNA of the CDR3 is TGCAGCTCGAGGTCTGACACAGATACGCAGTATTTT. Protein: CSSRSDTDTQYF.

This clone was recorded once. V gene TRBV14 combines with J gene TRBJ2-7; 9 nucleotides line up with TRBD2. This CDR3 spans 16 amino acids. The V gene end was trimmed by 4 bases and the J gene end by 3 bases; junction bases not matched to a gene: 10. CDR1 is SGHDN and CDR2 is FVKESK in the germline V gene. CDR3 DNA sequence: TGTGCCAGCAGCCCCCTGGACGCGGGAGGGTTCTACGAGCAGTACTTC. Protein sequence: CASSPLDAGGFYEQYF.

The rearrangement links TRBV6-1 to TRBJ1-2, with 8 bases that match TRBD1. Germline V gene sequence: CDR1 MNHNS, CDR2 SASEGT. The CDR3 totals 13 residues. With 6 bases clipped from V and 8 bases from J, the junction kept 8 bases outside the gene matches. CDR3 residues: CASSPWTGQGYTF. The CDR3 DNA reads as TGTGCCAGCAGCCCTTGGACAGGGCAGGGCTACACCTTC.

This chain links TRBV7-3 with TRBJ1-1; 10 nucleotides align to TRBD1. CDR1 and CDR2 from the germline V gene are SGHTA and FQGTGA. The J segment lost 3 bases and the V segment lost 3 bases, leaving 1 base of the junction unmatched. This CDR3 spans 14 amino acids. The CDR3 DNA is TGTGCCAGCAGCTTCGGACAGGGGGACACTGAAGCTTTCTTT. This codes for CASSFGQGDTEAFF.